Below, 21 T cell receptor beta chains from the same sample are listed, as sequenced in a study of blood T cell repertoires in COVID-19 (dated by TCRdb to the early 2020s). Preparation of the library involved the immunoSEQ multiplex PCR assay. TCRdb re-hosts the immuneACCESS table, in-frame sequences only. Its copies lack some clones; in the studies checked, an unresolved V gene accounts for under half of them, and the cause for the rest is not known. This sample has about 250,000 clones in its table, and 80% to 90% of those were observed once. The leading ten clones occupy 2.4% of the sample. Source material: PBMCs or T cells enriched from blood (not recorded which). The receptors here all came from a woman under 30 who had recovered from COVID-19.

The rearrangement uses TRBV6-6 and TRBJ1-2, with 12 bases that match TRBD1. Germline V CDR1 and CDR2: MNHNY, SVGAGI (reference sequence). This CDR3 has 14 residues. The V segment lost 4 bases and the J segment 9 bases; nucleotides outside the gene matches: 6. For the CDR3, the DNA is TGTGCCAGCAGTTTCGCCGGGACAGGGGGCAGCTACACCTTC. Translated, it gives CASSFAGTGGSYTF.

The chain couples TRBV4-1 to TRBJ2-1, with 7 bases matching TRBD2. CDR3 length: 17 amino acids. CDR1 and CDR2 from the germline V gene are MGHRA and YSYEKL. The V and J ends lost 1 base and 7 bases, in that order; junction bases with no gene match: 13. The CDR3 reads CASSQVTRDYPGNEQFF. The CDR3 nucleotides are TGCGCCAGCAGCCAAGTTACCCGGGACTACCCCGGGAATGAGCAGTTCTTC.

This clone came up a few times. The chain carries TRBV6-4 and TRBJ1-5; weak D call: TRBD1 (5 bases). Trimming took 8 bases from V and 6 from J, leaving 17 bases between them. The CDR3 has 14 residues. The V gene's germline CDR1 is MRHNA and CDR2 SNTAGT. This CDR3 is CASDSGNSGQPQHF. CDR3 bases: TGTGCCAGCGATTCAGGGAACTCTGGTCAGCCCCAGCATTTT.

The chain recombines TRBV2 with TRBJ2-2, with D possibly TRBD1 on 6 matching bases. In germline, CDR1 is SNHLY, CDR2 FYNNEI. Trimming removed 4 bases at V and 7 bases at J, with 13 bases between. This CDR3 has 14 amino acids. The DNA of the CDR3 is TGTGCCAGCAGTGTATTACAGGGTCGCGGGGAGCTGTTTTTT. Its protein is CASSVLQGRGELFF. Drawing the rest from reference TRBV2 and TRBJ2-2, the complete variable domain is EPEVTQTPSHQVTQMGQEVILRCVPISNHLYFYWYRQILGQKVEFLVSFYNNEISEKSEIFDDQFSVERPDGSNFTLKIRSTKLEDSAMYFCASSVLQGRGELFFGEGSRLTVL.

The V gene is TRBV27, the J gene TRBJ2-5; the D gene is possibly TRBD2 (7 bases). The CDR3 extends over 17 amino acids. V lost 2 bases, J lost 2 bases, and 18 bases lay in between. The germline V gene has CDR1 MNHEY and CDR2 SMNVEV (reference sequence). The CDR3 reads CASSLGRGGVLQETQYF. DNA of the CDR3: TGTGCCAGCAGTTTAGGCAGGGGAGGGGTCCTACAAGAGACCCAGTACTTC.

A word on this clone: Other DNA sequences in this sample translate to the same CDR3. V usage is TRBV9 and J usage is TRBJ1-1; no clear D. The germline CDR1 and CDR2 sequences are SGDLS and YYNGEE. The CDR3 contains 13 residues. With 2 bases removed from V and 5 bases from J, the gap between germline ends came to 10 bases. The CDR3 reads CASSVGRGTEAFF. The CDR3 nucleotides read TGTGCCAGCAGCGTGGGTCGGGGAACTGAAGCTTTCTTT.

The V call is TRBV6-1, the J call TRBJ2-3, with D maybe TRBD1 (6 bases). Trimming removed 1 base from V and 3 bases from J, with 8 bases in between. There are 14 residues in the CDR3. The germline V gene has CDR1 MNHNS and CDR2 SASEGT. The CDR3 is CASSEGQGTDTQYF. CDR3 bases: TGTGCCAGCAGTGAAGGCCAGGGGACAGATACGCAGTATTTT.

V is TRBV4-1 and J is TRBJ2-7; 7 nucleotides line up with TRBD1. Germline V CDR1 and CDR2: MGHRA, YSYEKL. This CDR3 spans 13 amino acids. Trimming cost V 8 bases and J 1 base; bases outside gene matches: 5. CDR3 residues: CASGTQGSYEQYF. CDR3 in DNA: TGCGCCAGCGGAACACAGGGGTCCTACGAGCAGTACTTC.

In this sample, this clone turned up a few times. V and J are TRBV6-5 and TRBJ1-2; 8 positions match TRBD1. The CDR3 length is 14 residues. Germline loops: CDR1 MNHEY, CDR2 SVGAGI. V shed 7 bases and J 6 bases; nucleotides not matched to a gene: 10. The CDR3 DNA reads TGTGCCAGCATATCCACAGGGGGTCGGCATGGCTACACCTTC. It is translated as CASISTGGRHGYTF.

As for this clone: The sample has other DNA sequences that encode this CDR3 too. The J gene is TRBJ1-1, the V gene TRBV5-1; D is possibly TRBD1 (5 bases). V was clipped by 1 base and J by 2 bases, with 6 bases between them. This CDR3 contains 13 residues. Germline assignment: CDR1 SGHRS and CDR2 YFSETQ. Written as DNA, the CDR3 is TGCGCCAGCAGCTTGCAGGGCAACACTGAAGCTTTCTTT. Protein: CASSLQGNTEAFF.

This chain joins TRBV4-2 and TRBJ1-1; D gene uncertain. CDR3 length equals 15 residues. Trimming took 0 bases from V and 3 from J, leaving 11 bases between them. The germline gives CDR1 LGHNA, CDR2 YNFKEQ. CDR3 protein: CASSQDDEGDTEAFF. For the CDR3, the DNA is TGTGCCAGCAGCCAAGATGACGAGGGCGACACTGAAGCTTTCTTT.

J is TRBJ1-6 and V is TRBV14; 7 nucleotides align to TRBD1. The CDR3 has 14 residues. J lost 7 bases, V lost 4 bases, and 4 bases had no gene match. Germline V CDR1 and CDR2: SGHDN, FVKESK. This CDR3 is CASSRTGFNSPLHF. The CDR3 DNA reads as TGTGCCAGCAGCCGGACAGGTTTCAATTCACCCCTCCACTTT.

The chain combines TRBV14 with TRBJ1-1, with 7 nucleotides matching TRBD1. J gave up 3 bases and V 6 bases, and 7 bases lay outside the gene matches. Germline V CDR1 and CDR2: SGHDN, FVKESK. The CDR3 runs 14 residues. The DNA for the CDR3 is TGTGCCAGCAGAAAACAGGGGCGGGACACTGAAGCTTTCTTT. It yields the protein CASRKQGRDTEAFF. The variable domain in full, with the rest retrieved from reference TRBV14 and TRBJ1-1, is EAGVTQFPSHSVIEKGQTVTLRCDPISGHDNLYWYRRVMGKEIKFLLHFVKESKQDESGMPNNRFLAERTGGTYSTLKVQPAELEDSGVYFCASRKQGRDTEAFFGQGTRLTVV.

V usage is TRBV2 and J usage is TRBJ2-7; weak D call: TRBD2 (5 bases). Trimming left V 3 bases short and J 0 bases short, with 6 bases between. This CDR3 has 13 amino acids. Germline V lookup: CDR1 SNHLY, CDR2 FYNNEI. This CDR3 is CASSERVSYEQYF. The CDR3 DNA reads TGTGCCAGCAGTGAGCGGGTCTCCTACGAGCAGTACTTC.

The chain is built from TRBV5-1 and TRBJ1-2; TRBD1 is a possible D gene (6 bases). There are 13 residues in the CDR3. Per germline, CDR1 SGHRS and CDR2 YFSETQ. The V end lost 4 bases, the J end lost 3 bases, and 10 bases lay between the germline ends. The CDR3 loop is CASSEQGDYGYTF. The CDR3 DNA reads as TGCGCCAGCAGCGAACAGGGAGACTATGGCTACACCTTC.

This chain uses TRBV6-2 or TRBV6-3 with TRBJ2-2; D not resolved. The V gene lost 5 bases and the J gene lost 3 bases, with 7 bases spanning the gap. CDR3 size: 13 residues. Per the germline V gene, CDR1 is MNHEY and CDR2 is SVGEGT. The CDR3 sequence is CASSPSDTGELFF. In nucleotides, the CDR3 is TGTGCCAGCAGTCCCAGTGACACCGGGGAGCTGTTTTTT.

V gene TRBV5-1 combines with J gene TRBJ2-2, with D perhaps TRBD1 (5 bases). The CDR3 loop spans 15 amino acids. CDR1 and CDR2 (germline): SGHRS, YFSETQ. The V end was cut by 0 bases, the J end by 4 bases, with 10 bases between. The CDR3 DNA sequence: TGCGCCAGCAGCTTGGTAGGGGCGGTCACCGGGGAGCTGTTTTTT. Translation gives CASSLVGAVTGELFF.

The V and J genes are TRBV19 and TRBJ2-1; TRBD2 agrees at 8 bases. This CDR3 is built from 15 residues. Germline values: CDR1 LNHDA, CDR2 SQIVND (reference sequence). V lost 5 bases to trimming and J lost 6 bases; unmatched junction nucleotides: 9. CDR3 in amino acids: CASSDAGGAGNEQFF. CDR3 DNA: TGTGCCAGTAGTGACGCCGGGGGGGCCGGCAATGAGCAGTTCTTC.

The chain is built from TRBV5-1 and TRBJ2-1, with TRBD2 as a possible D gene (6 bases). The CDR3 loop spans 17 amino acids. The V and J ends lost 0 bases and 0 bases respectively, with 13 bases between them. Looked up from germline, CDR1 is SGHRS and CDR2 is YFSETQ. This CDR3 reads CASSLVSGVSSYNEQFF. CDR3 DNA: TGCGCCAGCAGCTTGGTGTCGGGAGTCAGCTCCTACAATGAGCAGTTCTTC.

V and J are TRBV18 and TRBJ2-3, with TRBD1 matching over 10 bases. The CDR3 totals 16 residues. Germline CDR1 and CDR2: KGHSH and LQKENI. Trimming cost V 4 bases and J 0 bases; bases outside gene matches: 4. Here the CDR3 DNA reads TGTGCCAGCTCACGGGCGGACAGGGGGAGCACAGATACGCAGTATTTT. Translation: CASSRADRGSTDTQYF.

The chain uses TRBV7-9 and TRBJ1-1; 7 bases map to TRBD1. Germline loops: CDR1 SEHNR, CDR2 FQNEAQ (reference sequence). With V trimmed by 1 base and J by 5 bases, 4 bases remained unmatched. There are 14 residues in the CDR3. CDR3 amino acids: CASSLETGKTEAFF. In nucleotides, the CDR3 is TGTGCCAGCAGCTTAGAGACAGGGAAGACTGAAGCTTTCTTT.